The clone carrying this T cell receptor beta chain was observed many times. The data were obtained in a study of blood T cells in healthy people across ages. This CDR3 is 15 amino acids long. CDR1 and CDR2 (germline): LNHDA, SQIVND (reference sequence). J gave up 2 bases and V 5 bases, and 5 bases lay outside the gene matches. A second 7 to 11 cycle PCR used barcoded and J-beta primers. Each cDNA molecule was tagged by a template-switch adaptor with 12 random nucleotides. TCRdb fed the 5' RACE reads into MiXCR, producing one record per CDR3 protein. This table has approximately 810,000 distinct CDR3 sequences, 29% appearing once. The study isolated at least 6.5 million PBMCs from each sample. Extractions gave at least 5 micrograms of total RNA per sample.

Sequencing used blood. The receptor was derived from a woman of 80 years or more in good health. V is TRBV19 and J is TRBJ2-2, with 7 bases that match TRBD1. This CDR3 is CASSLRDRNTGELFF. The CDR3, as DNA: TGTGCCAGTAGTCTCCGGGACAGAAACACCGGGGAGCTGTTTTTT.